These 17 T cell receptor beta chains originate from one sample sequenced in a study of post-analysis software for immune sequencing data. Sequencing libraries made from TCR beta cDNA carried unique molecular identifiers. TCRdb reanalysed the PCR reads using MiXCR and keeps one entry per CDR3 protein. This sample carries approximately 570,000 distinct CDR3 sequences, 44% of them seen once, and the ten largest clones take under 2%. Their cognate antigens are unknown. Overall study results and limits: Five or six TRBV segments, TRBV5-6, TRBV5-1 and TRBV20-1 among them, were found more frequent in patients than controls.

The sequenced sample consisted of blood. The receptors derive from a girl aged 10 to 17 with multiple sclerosis.

The chain couples TRBV14 to TRBJ1-2; D gene uncertain. Germline V gene data show CDR1 as SGHDN and CDR2 as FVKESK. The CDR3 is 14 residues long. Trimming stripped 4 bases from V and 8 bases from J, with 17 bases between. Here the CDR3 reads CASSPIRDTTGYTF. The CDR3 nucleotides are TGTGCCAGCAGCCCTATCCGGGATACTACGGGCTACACCTTC.

V usage is TRBV6-5 and J usage is TRBJ2-5; D is perhaps TRBD1 (6 bases). The DNA end is more similar to TRBJ2-7, so the J call may be wrong. The CDR3 is 14 amino acids. Per the germline V gene, CDR1 is MNHEY and CDR2 is SVGAGI. The CDR3, as DNA: TGTGCCAGCAGTTACTCGGGCAGGGGTCCCGAGCAGTACTTC. Its protein product is CASSYSGRGPEQYF.

V is TRBV20-1 and J is TRBJ2-7, with TRBD2 as a possible D gene (5 bases). V lost 1 base to trimming and J lost 4 bases, with 17 bases between them. There are 15 residues in the CDR3. In germline, CDR1 is DFQATT, CDR2 SNEGSKA (reference sequence). CDR3: CSARVPGVGAYEQYF. The CDR3 region has the DNA TGCAGTGCTAGAGTACCCGGGGTCGGTGCGTACGAGCAGTACTTC.

This clonotype was seen more than once but under ten times. As DNA, the CDR3 is TGTGCCAGCAGCCCCGTCGGTAGCGCGAGCTCCTACGAGCAGTACTTC. Its protein product is CASSPVGSASSYEQYF. The chain recombines TRBV4-2 with TRBJ2-7; D perhaps matches TRBD2 (5 bases). This CDR3 comprises 16 residues. Germline V gives CDR1 LGHNA, CDR2 YNFKEQ. V lost 4 bases and J lost 0, with 16 bases in between.

The CDR3 loop reads CASSYRFWTEQGDVYEQYF. The CDR3 nucleotides are TGTGCCAGCAGTTACCGTTTTTGGACTGAACAGGGGGATGTATACGAGCAGTACTTC. The rearrangement uses TRBV6-5 and TRBJ2-7, with 8 bases identical to TRBD1. The V segment lost 2 bases and the J segment 4 bases; nucleotides outside the gene matches: 19. There are 19 residues in the CDR3. CDR1 and CDR2 (germline): MNHEY, SVGAGI.

With respect to this clonotype: At one end, the junction sequence differs from germline, possibly due to a read error. V is TRBV12-3 or TRBV12-4 and J is TRBJ2-2, with TRBD1 matching 10 bases. The length of the CDR3 is 14 residues. In DNA, the CDR3 is TGTGCCAGCGTCGACAGGGGGCAATATGGGGAGCGGTTTTTT. Residues: CASVDRGQYGERFF.

The genes are TRBV19 and TRBJ1-5; 9 bases line up with TRBD1. Germline-derived CDR1 and CDR2 are LNHDA and SQIVND (reference sequence). The ends lost 5 bases at V and 11 bases at J; junction bases unmatched: 10. The CDR3 totals 14 residues. In nucleotides, the CDR3 is TGTGCCAGTAGTGAGGACAGGGGCAGTTCCGCCCAGCATTTT. As protein: CASSEDRGSSAQHF.

This clonotype was counted between two and nine times. The rearrangement uses TRBV13 and TRBJ2-5; possible D gene TRBD1, 5 bases. The tail of the sequence fits TRBJ2-7 better, so the J call may be wrong. Germline values: CDR1 PRHDT, CDR2 FYEKMQ (reference sequence). This CDR3 region has 14 residues. The CDR3 is CASSLPPGKPEQYF. CDR3 coding DNA: TGTGCCAGCAGCTTACCGCCAGGGAAACCCGAGCAGTACTTC.

The chain links TRBV5-5 to TRBJ1-1; D call uncertain. The CDR3 runs 15 residues. V shed 4 bases and J shed 1 base, with 14 bases lying between them. The germline V gene encodes CDR1 SGHKS and CDR2 YYEKEE (reference sequence). The CDR3 spells CASSPLPNPNTEAFF. In nucleotides, the CDR3 is TGTGCCAGCAGCCCACTGCCCAATCCGAACACTGAAGCTTTCTTT.

In the case of this clonotype: At one end, the junction sequence differs from germline, possibly due to a read error. This chain connects TRBV5-1 to TRBJ2-7; D unclear. TRBJ2-5 matches the DNA end more closely, so the J call is doubtful. The length of the CDR3 is 11 residues. Germline assignment: CDR1 SGHRS and CDR2 YFSETQ. The CDR3 DNA reads TGCGCCGGCAGACTGACCGAGACCCAGTACTTC. It specifies CAGRLTETQYF.

The chain links TRBV15 to TRBJ2-5, with 7 bases aligning to TRBD2. J was trimmed by 5 bases and V by 5 bases; bases with no gene match: 8. There are 14 residues in the CDR3. Per the germline V gene, CDR1 is LNHNV and CDR2 is YYDKDF (reference sequence). DNA of the CDR3: TGTGCCACCAGCGGTAGCGGGTCGGGGGAGACCCAGTACTTC. Protein product: CATSGSGSGETQYF. The variable domain in full, completed from reference TRBV15 and TRBJ2-5, reads DAMVIQNPRYQVTQFGKPVTLSCSQTLNHNVMYWYQQKSSQAPKLLFHYYDKDFNNEADTPDNFQSRRPNTSFCFLDIRSPGLGDTAMYLCATSGSGSGETQYFGPGTRLLVL.

In this sample, this clonotype turned up many times. This may stem from a read error, because a much larger clone lies one nucleotide away. This rearrangement joins TRBV7-2 to TRBJ2-1; 11 nucleotides match TRBD2. Trimming took 5 bases from V and 8 from J; bases not matched to a gene: 5. The CDR3 contains 14 residues. Germline CDR1 SGHTA, CDR2 FQGNSA. CDR3 residues: CASSPGTSGDEQFF. As DNA, the CDR3 is TGTGCCAGCAGCCCGGGGACTAGCGGAGATGAGCAGTTCTTC.

The chain combines TRBV5-1 with TRBJ2-7, with D perhaps TRBD1 or TRBD2 (6 bases each). The CDR3 loop spans 15 amino acids. With 0 bases removed from V and 5 bases from J, the gap between germline ends came to 15 bases. CDR1 SGHRS and CDR2 YFSETQ come from the germline V gene. In DNA, the CDR3 is TGCGCCAGCAGCTTGGGCCCGCGGGACAAGGACGAGCAGTACTTC. It translates to CASSLGPRDKDEQYF.

This clonotype was detected only a few times. This chain links TRBV5-6 with TRBJ1-2, with D possibly being TRBD1 (5 bases). The length of the CDR3 is 13 residues. Germline values: CDR1 SGHDT, CDR2 YYEEEE. V lost 4 bases to trimming and J lost 3 bases, with 10 bases between them. The CDR3 reads CASSTDTDYGYTF. CDR3 coding DNA: TGTGCCAGCAGCACGGACACGGACTATGGCTACACCTTC.

The genes are TRBV5-1 and TRBJ1-2; the D is unclear. The CDR3 contains 14 residues. V was trimmed by 7 bases and J by 1 base, leaving 14 bases between them. Germline V gene data show CDR1 as SGHRS and CDR2 as YFSETQ. CDR3 nucleotides: TGCGCCAGCTCTGGGTCATCGGTTAACTATGGCTACACCTTC. Residues: CASSGSSVNYGYTF.

This rearrangement joins TRBV2 to TRBJ2-7, with D unresolved. Per the germline V gene, CDR1 is SNHLY and CDR2 is FYNNEI. The CDR3 covers 13 residues. The ends were cut back, 3 bases at V and 2 bases at J, with 8 bases in the middle. The CDR3 DNA follows: TGTGCCAGCAGTGAGGTCAGGACCTACGAGCAGTACTTC. It translates to CASSEVRTYEQYF. Together with reference TRBV2 and TRBJ2-7, the CDR3 gives the full variable domain: EPEVTQTPSHQVTQMGQEVILRCVPISNHLYFYWYRQILGQKVEFLVSFYNNEISEKSEIFDDQFSVERPDGSNFTLKIRSTKLEDSAMYFCASSEVRTYEQYFGPGTRLTVT.

J is TRBJ2-4 and V is TRBV20-1, with no clear D. The J call may be mistaken, given a closer DNA end match to TRBJ2-7. This CDR3 comprises 15 residues. The germline gives CDR1 DFQATT, CDR2 SNEGSKA (reference sequence). Here the CDR3 reads CSAREWSGSRDEQYF. The DNA of the CDR3 is TGCAGTGCTAGAGAGTGGTCCGGATCCCGAGACGAGCAGTACTTC.